Detailed here is one TCR beta chain. This clone was seen more than once but under ten times. There is no known antigen for this receptor. No base quality values were provided; no much bigger clone lies one nucleotide off. Each collaborating institution followed its own protocols to collect whole blood in K2EDTA tubes. For TCRbeta analysis, collaborators shipped samples in one of three forms: frozen whole blood, isolated PBMCs, or DNA extracted from either of those sample types. These data are taken from a study of blood T cell repertoires in COVID-19 (TCRdb year 2020). About the investigation overall: The collaborator samples originated in the United States, Italy and Spain and spanned the acute and convalescent phases of COVID-19. Sample metadata almost always included a de-identified subject ID, COVID-19 status, age in years and sex. Where HLA class I and class II types were available, the types were taken from metadata supplied by the sample provider, not from assay-based typing. Deeply sampled blood TCRbeta repertoires from subjects exposed to, actively infected with, or recovered from COVID-19 were included in the dataset. The repertoires were made available in a free public database intended to serve as a resource for research on the immune response to SARS-CoV-2. The samples were drawn from two sources: the first 160 participants of the ongoing ImmuneRACE study, and approximately 1,300 subjects contributed by 6 global collaborators. The prospective study material was composed of cDNA or gDNA derived from T cells, B-cell-depleted T cells, or PBMCs. What the research found in general, with its limitations: Clinical and demographic metadata were provided uncurated, with the amount varying by source and participant.

TCRbeta CDR3 regions were amplified from genomic DNA by means of the immunoSEQ Assay, a bias-controlled multiplex PCR. Turning to the authors' computational methods: The number of nucleated cells in each sample was estimated from the amplification of reference gene primers within the assay. Sequence reads were collapsed and filtered to measure the absolute abundance of every unique TCRbeta CDR3 rearrangement. For each sample, productive Simpson clonality was calculated as the square root of Simpson's diversity index over productive rearrangements. The table comes from immuneACCESS by way of TCRdb, which keeps in-frame sequences with V and J called. Part of the clones is missing from these tables; in studies checked, under half for an unresolved V gene and the rest for unknown reasons. V and J calls and clone size follow that table, whereas D and trimming were derived from the DNA. The sample table holds some 91,000 clones, of which approximately 90% were seen once. Jointly, the top ten make up approximately 1.5% of the sample.

CDR1 and CDR2 are read off the germline V gene (reference sequence) as LGHDT and YNNKEL. V loses 1 base at its end and J loses 4 bases; junction bases beyond the gene matches: 11. Measured from the cysteine to the phenylalanine, the CDR3 is 17 residues long. The only DNA kept is the CDR3, 51 bases in frame from the first base. The chain is made from TRBV3-1 (or the pseudogene TRBV3-2) and TRBJ1-2; a stretch of 8 junction bases matches TRBD1. The sequenced sample consisted of peripheral blood. This TCR derives from a man in his sixties with acute or convalescent COVID-19. CDR3 loop: CASSQAAGGTGAYGYTF. The bases read TGTGCCAGCAGCCAAGCAGCGGGTGGGACAGGAGCCTATGGCTACACCTTC.